This T cell receptor (beta chain) is drawn from a study of blood T cell repertoires in COVID-19. Across the study: Samples taken during acute and convalescent COVID-19 were collected in the United States, Italy and Spain. T cells, B-cell-depleted T cells, or PBMCs provided the cDNA or gDNA that served as material.

Seattle enrolled patients during active infection and tracked them longitudinally. V lost 2 bases to trimming and J lost 5 bases, with 10 bases between them. The CDR3 is made up of 13 amino acids. Germline lookup yields CDR1 KGHSH and CDR2 LQKENI. Original processing methods: Nucleated cell counts were estimated from reference gene primer amplification. Sequencing was performed with immunoSEQ multiplex PCR; in TCRdb, only in-frame clones are kept and a portion is missing. Clonal size and the V and J genes are those of that table, whereas D and trimming came from the DNA. The sample contains 170,000 or so clones, around 84% of which appear only once.

The sequencing sample was made of peripheral blood. The chain is built from TRBV18 and TRBJ2-7; D might be TRBD2 (5 bases). This sequence was found in a man in his 60s with COVID-19, enrolled during active disease. CDR3 residues: CASSPSPGNEQYF. The CDR3 coding sequence is TGTGCCAGCTCACCATCTCCGGGAAACGAGCAGTACTTC.